This T cell receptor (beta chain) was recovered during a study of cytomegalovirus exposure and HLA in healthy donors. Study-level results: What a later analysis showed was that several of the most significant clusters appeared linked to common viral pathogens. There were some V segments, including TRBV6-2 and TRBV6-3, excluded as indistinguishable.

This clone has only a few counts. Its antigen is not known. Germline V CDR1 and CDR2: MNHNS, SASEGT. The ends lost 2 bases at V and 5 bases at J; junction bases unmatched: 2. The CDR3 has 13 amino acids. Primers for the PCR totalled 60 Vbeta and 13 Jbeta. Authors' methods: In a later analysis, 70 million to 80 million unique TCR beta chains included roughly 11 million shared by two or more donors. Sequenced by immunoSEQ multiplex PCR; TCRdb stores in-frame clones only, minus some. V and J calls and clone size are as listed in that table; D and trimming were resolved from the DNA. The sample consists of 110,000 to 150,000 clones, around a tenth of them appearing once.

The TCR was taken from a man aged 50-60 years in good health and CMV-seronegative. Sequencing used PBMCs. J is TRBJ1-1 and V is TRBV6-1, with 7 bases matching TRBD1. The chain's CDR3 is CASSETGETEAFF. In DNA form, the CDR3 reads TGTGCCAGCAGTGAAACAGGGGAAACTGAAGCTTTCTTT.